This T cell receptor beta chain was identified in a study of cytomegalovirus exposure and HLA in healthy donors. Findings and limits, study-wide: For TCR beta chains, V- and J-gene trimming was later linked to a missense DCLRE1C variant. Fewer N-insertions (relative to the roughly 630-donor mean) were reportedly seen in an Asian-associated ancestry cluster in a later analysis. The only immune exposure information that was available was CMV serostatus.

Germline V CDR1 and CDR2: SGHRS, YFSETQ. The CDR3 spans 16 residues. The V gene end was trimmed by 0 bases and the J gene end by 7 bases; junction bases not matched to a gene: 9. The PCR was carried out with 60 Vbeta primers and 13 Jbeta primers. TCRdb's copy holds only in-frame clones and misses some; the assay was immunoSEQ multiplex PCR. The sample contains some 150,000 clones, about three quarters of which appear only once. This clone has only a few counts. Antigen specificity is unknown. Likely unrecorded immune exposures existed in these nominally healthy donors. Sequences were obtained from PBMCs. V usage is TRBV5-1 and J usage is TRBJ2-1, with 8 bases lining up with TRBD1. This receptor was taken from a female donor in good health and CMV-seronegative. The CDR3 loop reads CASSLGPTGVINEQFF. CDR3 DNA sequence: TGCGCCAGCAGCTTGGGCCCGACAGGGGTTATAAATGAGCAGTTCTTC.